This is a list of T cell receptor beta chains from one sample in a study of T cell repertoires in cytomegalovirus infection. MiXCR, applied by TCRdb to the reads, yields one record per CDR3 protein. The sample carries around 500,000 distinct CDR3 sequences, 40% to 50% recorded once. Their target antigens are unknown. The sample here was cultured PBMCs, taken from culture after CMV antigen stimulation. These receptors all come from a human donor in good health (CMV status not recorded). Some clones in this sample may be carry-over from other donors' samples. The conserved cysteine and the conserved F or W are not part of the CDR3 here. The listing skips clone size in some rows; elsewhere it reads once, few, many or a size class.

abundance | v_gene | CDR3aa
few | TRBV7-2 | ASSLVTVFNQPQH
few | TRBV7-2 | ASSQPLAGADTQY
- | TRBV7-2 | ASSLGTSQF
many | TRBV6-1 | ASTRTVSGANVLT
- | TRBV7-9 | ASSLVAGGETQY
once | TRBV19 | ASSIGRNQPQH
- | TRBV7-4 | ASSTPGTEPGTQY
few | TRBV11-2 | ASSLKEAGVLDSSYEQY
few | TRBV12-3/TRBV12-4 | ASSLASRGNSPLH
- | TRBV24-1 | ATSDGLAGVGNEQF
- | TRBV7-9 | ASSQHRGSVYGYT
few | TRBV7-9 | ASSQGTGAPQRVQETQY
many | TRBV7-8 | ASSQYNYGYT
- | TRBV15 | ATSRDRGFITDTQY
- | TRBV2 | ASEFGTDTQY
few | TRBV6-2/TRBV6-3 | ASSYGTSLNEQF
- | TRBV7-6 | ASSLSLGERGFDYEQY
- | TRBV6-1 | ASSSTQGLAGEI
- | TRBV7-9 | ASSQTGSGGYT
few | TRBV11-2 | ASSLGGRSLTEQY
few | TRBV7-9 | ASSQGSSAELDTQY
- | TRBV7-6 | ASSLVRLEQETQY
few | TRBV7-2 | ASSLFGAGTNNEQF
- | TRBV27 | ASRKRTGQGETQY
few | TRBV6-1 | ASRESGIASYNEQF
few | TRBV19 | ASSIVWEYNTEAF
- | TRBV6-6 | ASSYRVRPYGYT
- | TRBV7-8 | ASSSRGGFGETQY
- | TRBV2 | AIRGPTEAF
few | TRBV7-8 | ASSLLAGEVGG
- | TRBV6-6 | ASSENYALSYNEQF
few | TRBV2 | ASSNRDRDEAF
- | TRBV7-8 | ASSLNSGGSVYEQY
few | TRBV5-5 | ASSLLTGQDTQY
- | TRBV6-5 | ASSYGVGTDEAF
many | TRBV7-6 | ASSHGTVYEQY
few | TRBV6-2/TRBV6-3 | ASSDTFRRDIQY
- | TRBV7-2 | ASSRDSANTGELF
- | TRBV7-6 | ASSGDTSYNSPLH
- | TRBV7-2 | ASSLGGHSTGELF
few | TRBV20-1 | SAPTSLSDTQY
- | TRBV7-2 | ASSDTRGRDGYT
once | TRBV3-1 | ASSRQGLDSPLH
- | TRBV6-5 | ASSFRGLNNNEQF
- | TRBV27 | ASIGNPLSGASTDTQY
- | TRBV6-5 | ASSTLADSYEQY